This TCR beta chain was found in a study of control samples from healthy donors and cancer patients. Between the trimmed V and J ends, which lost 10 bases and 1 base, there was a span of 16 bases. This CDR3 is 14 amino acids long. Germline V gives CDR1 SGHDN, CDR2 FVKESK. Data came from immunoSEQ multiplex PCR; TCRdb stores just in-frame clones and leaves some out. The sample carries tens of thousands of clones, roughly 80% recorded once. Sequenced: PBMCs. The sequence derives from a woman in her fifties or sixties with lung cancer. The chain joins TRBV14 to TRBJ1-2; maybe TRBD1 (6 bases). The CDR3 coding sequence is TGTGCCACCCGGACCGAAGGGGGTAACTATGGCTACACCTTC. Protein: CATRTEGGNYGYTF.